One and the same sample provided the 11 T cell receptor beta chains below, sequenced in a study of T cells in Graves' hyperthyroidism and ophthalmopathy. It was RNA transcripts that yielded the amplified TCR beta CDR3 regions. HTBI primers were employed in a first-round RT-PCR of the TCR CDR3. Using its own MiXCR run on the multiplex PCR reads, TCRdb lists one record per CDR3 protein. The sample lists about 760,000 distinct CDR3 sequences, roughly a third seen once, with less than 40% in the top ten. The sample consisted of blood. Source of these receptors: a woman aged 40 to 50 with Graves' hyperthyroidism.

Remarks on this clonotype: The junction and the germline gene differ at one end; a read error may be behind it. The CDR3 region is CASSQVPRQRGQPQHF. The CDR3 DNA follows: TGCGCCAGCAGCCAAGTTCCGCGACAGAGGGGTCAGCCCCAGCATTTT. The chain joins TRBV7-2 to TRBJ1-5; the D gene is possibly TRBD1 (5 bases). Germline CDR1 reads SGHTA; CDR2 reads FQGNSA. The CDR3 is 16 residues long.

The chain is built from TRBV6-2 or TRBV6-3 and TRBJ1-1, with D uncertain. V was clipped by 7 bases and J by 1 base, with 10 bases between them. The CDR3 runs 13 residues. The V gene's germline CDR1 is MNHEY and CDR2 SVGEGT. The CDR3: CASTAWRNTEAFF. CDR3 nucleotide sequence: TGTGCCAGCACGGCGTGGCGGAACACTGAAGCTTTCTTT.

The rearrangement links TRBV5-1 to TRBJ2-5; tentative D call: TRBD1 (6 bases). This CDR3 spans 14 amino acids. CDR1 is SGHRS and CDR2 is YFSETQ in the germline V gene. Trimming took 5 bases from V and 2 from J, leaving 13 bases between them. The CDR3 sequence is CASSSIRGQETQYF. The CDR3 bases are TGCGCCAGCAGTTCGATTAGGGGGCAAGAGACCCAGTACTTC.

This clonotype was recorded at least ten times. The rearrangement links TRBV7-2 to TRBJ2-5; D is unresolved. Germline assignment: CDR1 SGHTA and CDR2 FQGNSA. This CDR3 has 11 residues. The ends were cut back, 4 bases at V and 7 bases at J, with 7 bases in the middle. CDR3 nucleotides: TGTGCCAGCAGCTACAAGGGGACCCAGTACTTC. Amino acids: CASSYKGTQYF.

This clonotype was seen only a few times. Written as DNA, the CDR3 is TGTGCCAGCAGTCCTTGGACAGGCTATGGCTACACCTTC. Encoded protein: CASSPWTGYGYTF. V is TRBV2 and J is TRBJ1-2, with TRBD1 matching over 7 bases. The CDR3 totals 13 residues. Germline CDR1 SNHLY, CDR2 FYNNEI. V was pared by 5 bases and J by 4 bases, with 4 bases of the junction left unmatched.

The V call is TRBV12-3 or TRBV12-4, the J call TRBJ1-6, with D perhaps matching TRBD1 (5 bases). The CDR3 covers 14 residues. V lost 2 bases, J lost 8 bases, and 10 bases lay in between. The CDR3: CASSLTDNYSPLHF. The DNA of the CDR3 is TGTGCCAGCAGTTTAACGGACAACTATTCACCCCTCCACTTT.

This clonotype was detected a few times. Germline is not matched at one junction end, which may reflect a read error. The V gene is TRBV13, the J gene TRBJ1-5, with a weak D call TRBD1 (6 bases). Germline lookup yields CDR1 PRHDT and CDR2 FYEKMQ (reference sequence). The CDR3 runs to 18 residues. The CDR3 reads CASSQNNLQGYSNQPQHF. The DNA for the CDR3 is TGCGCCAGCAGCCAAAACAACTTACAGGGTTATAGCAATCAGCCCCAGCATTTT.

The chain carries TRBV2 and TRBJ1-5, with D perhaps matching TRBD1 (5 bases). Germline lookup yields CDR1 SNHLY and CDR2 FYNNEI. Trimming left V 5 bases short and J 7 bases short, with 21 bases between. The CDR3 consists of 16 residues. CDR3 in DNA: TGTGCCAGCAGTTCCCTATCGGGGGGGGGTGAACAGCCCCAGCATTTT. The encoded protein is CASSSLSGGGEQPQHF. Looking up the rest from reference TRBV2 and TRBJ1-5 gives the full variable domain: EPEVTQTPSHQVTQMGQEVILRCVPISNHLYFYWYRQILGQKVEFLVSFYNNEISEKSEIFDDQFSVERPDGSNFTLKIRSTKLEDSAMYFCASSSLSGGGEQPQHFGDGTRLSIL.

The chain joins TRBV12-3 or TRBV12-4 to TRBJ1-2; 7 bases agree with TRBD1. This CDR3 spans 13 amino acids. V was pared by 9 bases and J by 1 base, with 5 bases of the junction left unmatched. This CDR3 reads CASGGTVNYGYTF. The DNA for the CDR3 is TGTGCCAGTGGCGGGACAGTTAACTATGGCTACACCTTC.

This clonotype was detected many times. V is TRBV13 and J is TRBJ2-7, with 7 positions matching TRBD1. The CDR3 extends over 14 amino acids. V trimming: 5 bases; J trimming: 2 bases; junction bases outside the gene matches: 6. The V gene's germline CDR1 is PRHDT and CDR2 FYEKMQ (reference sequence). The CDR3 protein is CASSTDRATYEQYF. CDR3 coding DNA: TGTGCCAGCAGCACAGACAGGGCTACCTACGAGCAGTACTTC. The full variable domain, rest sourced from reference TRBV13 and TRBJ2-7, is AAGVIQSPRHLIKEKRETATLKCYPIPRHDTVYWYQQGPGQDPQFLISFYEKMQSDKGSIPDRFSAQQFSDYHSELNMSSLELGDSALYFCASSTDRATYEQYFGPGTRLTVT.

On this clonotype: A single base separates this from a much larger clone, so it may be a read error. V is TRBV7-3 and J is TRBJ1-1; D unresolved. The CDR3 extends over 14 amino acids. The ends were cut back, 6 bases at V and 4 bases at J, with 15 bases in the middle. The germline CDR1 and CDR2 sequences are SGHTA and FQGTGA. CDR3 amino acids: CASSYSGRSTEAFF. The CDR3 region has the DNA TGTGCCAGCAGTTACTCCGGCAGGTCCACTGAAGCTTTCTTT.